Each of the 10 T cell receptor beta chains below was sequenced from the same sample in a study of T cells in Graves' hyperthyroidism and ophthalmopathy. RNA transcripts provided the source from which TCR beta CDR3 regions were amplified. With the HTBI primer set, the TCR CDR3 went through a first round of RT-PCR. TCRdb re-called the multiplex PCR reads through MiXCR, storing one row per CDR3 protein. The sample shows a few hundred thousand distinct CDR3 sequences, approximately 14% of them seen only once. Specimen: blood. These receptors all stem from a woman in her twenties or thirties with Graves' hyperthyroidism.

The chain carries TRBV4-1 and TRBJ2-7; 9 positions match TRBD1. This CDR3 spans 16 amino acids. V shed 4 bases and J 0 bases; nucleotides not matched to a gene: 7. Per the germline V gene, CDR1 is MGHRA and CDR2 is YSYEKL. The DNA for the CDR3 is TGCGCCAGCAGCCCCGGGACAGGGATTTACTCCTACGAGCAGTACTTC. Protein sequence: CASSPGTGIYSYEQYF.

This clonotype has a handful of counts. The V and J genes are TRBV29-1 and TRBJ1-1; D remains ambiguous. The germline V gene has CDR1 SQVTM and CDR2 ANQGSEA. The CDR3 is 14 amino acids. Trimming took 4 bases from V and 1 from J, leaving 13 bases between them. The CDR3 nucleotides are TGCAGCGTTGGGTTCGGGTACGAGAACACTGAAGCTTTCTTT. Amino acid sequence: CSVGFGYENTEAFF.

This clonotype was seen repeatedly, ten times or more. The gene calls are TRBV12-3 or TRBV12-4 and TRBJ2-3; D is unclear. This CDR3 has 14 amino acids. Trimming shortened V by 3 bases and J by 5 bases, and 12 bases separated the two germline ends. Here the CDR3 DNA reads TGTGCCAGCAGTTTTAATGGGGTTTTAGATACGCAGTATTTT. Translating it yields CASSFNGVLDTQYF.

V is TRBV6-2 or TRBV6-3 and J is TRBJ2-4, with D possibly matching TRBD2 (6 bases). Trimming left V 0 bases short and J 0 bases short, with 12 bases between. Germline V gene lookup returns CDR1 MNHEY and CDR2 SVGEGT. This CDR3 contains 17 residues. The CDR3 DNA sequence: TGTGCCAGCAGTTACTCGGGGGGATCTCTAGCCAAAAACATTCAGTACTTC. Residues: CASSYSGGSLAKNIQYF.

Many counts were recorded for this clonotype. The chain is built from TRBV6-6 and TRBJ2-5; 7 nucleotides line up with TRBD2. Germline V gives CDR1 MNHNY, CDR2 SVGAGI (reference sequence). This CDR3 region has 16 residues. J gave up 0 bases and V 0 bases, and 4 bases lay outside the gene matches. CDR3 coding DNA: TGTGCCAGCAGTTACTCGTCTAGCGGTAACCAAGAGACCCAGTACTTC. Its protein product is CASSYSSSGNQETQYF.

This chain connects TRBV19 to TRBJ2-4; a possible D gene is TRBD1 (6 bases). Trimming removed 1 base from V and 0 bases from J, with 10 bases in between. The CDR3 covers 16 residues. From germline, CDR1 is LNHDA and CDR2 SQIVND (reference sequence). The CDR3 region is CASSIGGGLAKNIQYF. The CDR3 DNA reads as TGTGCCAGTAGTATAGGTGGGGGCCTAGCCAAAAACATTCAGTACTTC.

Turning to this clonotype: A much larger clone sits a single nucleotide away, making a read error possible. V is TRBV20-1 and J is TRBJ2-7; D is perhaps TRBD1 (5 bases). The CDR3 loop spans 13 amino acids. In germline, CDR1 is DFQATT, CDR2 SNEGSKA (reference sequence). Here the CDR3 reads CNAIKGRVYEQYF. In DNA form, the CDR3 reads TGCAATGCTATTAAGGGCAGGGTCTACGAGCAGTACTTC.

This clonotype came up many times. The rearrangement links TRBV7-9 to TRBJ2-7; 13 nucleotides line up with TRBD2. Germline V gene data show CDR1 as SEHNR and CDR2 as FQNEAQ (reference sequence). The CDR3 has 15 amino acids. Germline trimming cut 3 bases from V and 5 bases from J; bases unmatched to any gene: 4. CDR3 sequence: CASSFRTSGSNEQYF. DNA of the CDR3: TGTGCCAGCAGCTTTCGGACTAGCGGGAGCAACGAGCAGTACTTC.

This clonotype was counted a few times. The gene calls are TRBV14 and TRBJ2-7, with 10 bases matching TRBD1. The germline CDR1 and CDR2 sequences are SGHDN and FVKESK. The CDR3 contains 15 residues. With V trimmed by 1 base and J by 2 bases, 2 bases remained unmatched. The chain's CDR3 is CASSQGTGGPYEQYF. The CDR3 region has the DNA TGTGCCAGCAGCCAAGGGACAGGGGGACCCTACGAGCAGTACTTC.

This clonotype was found many times. This chain joins TRBV30 and TRBJ2-7, with unresolved D. The V end lost 5 bases, the J end lost 3 bases, and 14 bases lay between the germline ends. The CDR3 has 13 residues. Germline V gene lookup returns CDR1 GTSNPN and CDR2 SVGIG (reference sequence). CDR3 in amino acids: CAWSPGSVYEQYF. CDR3 in DNA: TGTGCCTGGTCGCCAGGAAGTGTCTACGAGCAGTACTTC.